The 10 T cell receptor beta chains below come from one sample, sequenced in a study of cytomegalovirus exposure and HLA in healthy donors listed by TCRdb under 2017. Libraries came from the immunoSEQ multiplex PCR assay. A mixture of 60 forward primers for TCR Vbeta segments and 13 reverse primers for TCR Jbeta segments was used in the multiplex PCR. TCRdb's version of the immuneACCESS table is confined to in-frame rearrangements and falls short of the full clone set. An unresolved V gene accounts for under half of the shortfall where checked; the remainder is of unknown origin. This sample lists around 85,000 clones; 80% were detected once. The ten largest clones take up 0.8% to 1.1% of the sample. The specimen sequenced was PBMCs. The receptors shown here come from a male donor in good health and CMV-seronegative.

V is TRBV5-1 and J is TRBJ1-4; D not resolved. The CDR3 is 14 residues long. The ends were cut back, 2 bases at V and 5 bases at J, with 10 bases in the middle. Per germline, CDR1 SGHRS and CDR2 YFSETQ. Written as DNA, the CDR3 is TGCGCCAGCAGCTTACGGTCGGGAAATGAAAAACTGTTTTTT. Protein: CASSLRSGNEKLFF.

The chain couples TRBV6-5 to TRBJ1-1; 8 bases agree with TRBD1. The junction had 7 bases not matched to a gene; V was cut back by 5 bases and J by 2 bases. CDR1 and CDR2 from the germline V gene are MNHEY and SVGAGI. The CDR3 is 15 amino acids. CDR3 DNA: TGTGCCAGCAGTCCCCCCGGGACAGGAAACACTGAAGCTTTCTTT. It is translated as CASSPPGTGNTEAFF.

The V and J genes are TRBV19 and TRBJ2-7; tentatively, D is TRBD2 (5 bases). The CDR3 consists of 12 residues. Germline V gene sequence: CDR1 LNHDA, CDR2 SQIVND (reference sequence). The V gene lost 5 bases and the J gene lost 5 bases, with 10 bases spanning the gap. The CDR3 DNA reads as TGTGCCAGTAGTTCGGGGTACAACGAGCAGTACTTC. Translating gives CASSSGYNEQYF.

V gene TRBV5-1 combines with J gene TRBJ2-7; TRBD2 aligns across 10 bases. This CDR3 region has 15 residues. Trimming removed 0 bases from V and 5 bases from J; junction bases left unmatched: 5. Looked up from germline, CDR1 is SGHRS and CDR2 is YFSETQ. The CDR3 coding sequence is TGCGCCAGCAGCTTGGGCCCAGGACTAGCGGACGAGCAGTACTTC. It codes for CASSLGPGLADEQYF.

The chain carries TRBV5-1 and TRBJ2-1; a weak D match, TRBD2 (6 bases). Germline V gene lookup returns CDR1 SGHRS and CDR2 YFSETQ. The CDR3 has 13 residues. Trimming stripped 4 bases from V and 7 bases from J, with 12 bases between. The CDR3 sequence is CASSLSTSNEQFF. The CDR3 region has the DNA TGCGCCAGCAGCCTTTCGACTAGTAATGAGCAGTTCTTC. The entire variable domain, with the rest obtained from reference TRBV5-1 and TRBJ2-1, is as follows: KAGVTQTPRYLIKTRGQQVTLSCSPISGHRSVSWYQQTPGQGLQFLFEYFSETQRNKGNFPGRFSGRQFSNSRSEMNVSTLELGDSALYLCASSLSTSNEQFFGPGTRLTVL.

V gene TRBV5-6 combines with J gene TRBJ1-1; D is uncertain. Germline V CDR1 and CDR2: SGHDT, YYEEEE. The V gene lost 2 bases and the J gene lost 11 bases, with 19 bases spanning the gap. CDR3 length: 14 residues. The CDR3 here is CASSFGGVVVLAFF. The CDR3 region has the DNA TGTGCCAGCAGCTTTGGCGGGGTAGTGGTTTTGGCTTTCTTT.

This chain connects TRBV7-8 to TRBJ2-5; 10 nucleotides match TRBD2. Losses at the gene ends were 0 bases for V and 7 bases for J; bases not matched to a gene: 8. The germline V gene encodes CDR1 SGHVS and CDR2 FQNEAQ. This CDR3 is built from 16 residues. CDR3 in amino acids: CASSLASASGSGTQYF. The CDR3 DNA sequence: TGTGCCAGCAGCTTAGCGTCGGCTAGCGGGAGTGGGACCCAGTACTTC.

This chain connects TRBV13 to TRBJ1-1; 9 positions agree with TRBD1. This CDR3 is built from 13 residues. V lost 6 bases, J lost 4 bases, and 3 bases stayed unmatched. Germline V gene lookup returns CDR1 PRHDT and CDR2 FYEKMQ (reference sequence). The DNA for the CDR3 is TGTGCCAGCAGAAAGACAGGGGGCACTGAAGCTTTCTTT. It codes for CASRKTGGTEAFF.

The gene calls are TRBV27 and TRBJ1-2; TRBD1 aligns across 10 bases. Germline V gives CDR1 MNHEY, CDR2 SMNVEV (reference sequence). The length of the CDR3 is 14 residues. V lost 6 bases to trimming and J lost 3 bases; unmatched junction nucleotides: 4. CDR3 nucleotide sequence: TGTGCCAGCAGCAGACAGGGGGCCGACTATGGCTACACCTTC. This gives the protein CASSRQGADYGYTF.

CDR3 region: CAWSGAQTGENTEAFF. The CDR3 nucleotides are TGTGCCTGGAGTGGAGCCCAGACAGGGGAGAACACTGAAGCTTTCTTT. This rearrangement joins TRBV30 to TRBJ1-1; 8 bases match TRBD1. CDR3 size: 16 residues. V was clipped by 1 base and J by 1 base; unmatched bases: 8. Germline-derived CDR1 and CDR2 are GTSNPN and SVGIG (reference sequence).